This entry features one TCR beta chain sequence. The source of the sample is a study of Ad26.COV2.S vaccination and SARS-CoV-2 variants. Germline assignment: CDR1 DFQATT and CDR2 SNEGSKA (reference sequence). After removal of 3 bases from V and 2 bases from J, the junction contained 5 bases not matched to a gene. This CDR3 comprises 14 residues. Specified treatment: some 20 received Ad26.COV2.S at low or high dose, single or two shots; about 5 received placebo; per-sample allocation not given. Day 63 after the first injection of vaccine or placebo was the sampling time. The repertoire was sequenced with immunoSEQ multiplex PCR; TCRdb's copy has only in-frame clones and lacks some. Among a few hundred thousand clones listed, 90% were seen once.

This receptor was identified in a person aged 18-60 years who received the Ad26.COV2.S COVID-19 vaccine or a placebo. V gene TRBV20-1 combines with J gene TRBJ2-7; 9 nucleotides agree with TRBD2. The sequenced sample was peripheral blood, obtained in a trial of Ad26.COV2.S vaccine versus placebo. The CDR3 loop is CSASLLAGTYEQYF. DNA for the CDR3: TGCAGTGCTAGTCTCCTAGCGGGAACCTACGAGCAGTACTTC.